Sequencing of this T cell receptor (beta chain) was carried out in a study of T cell responses to AZD1222 COVID-19 vaccine. Study outcomes and limitations: Mapped onto spike, vaccine-associated CD4 TCRs spanned it and were dominant at 160-218 and 743-854.

The CDR3 spans 17 residues. V lost 1 base to trimming and J lost 0 bases; unmatched junction nucleotides: 6. Per the germline V gene, CDR1 is KGHSH and CDR2 is LQKENI. On this clone itself: Its antigen is currently unknown.

Assay used: immunoSEQ multiplex PCR; TCRdb lists only in-frame clones, some missing. Of about 92,000 clones listed, approximately 88% are singletons. This chain joins TRBV18 and TRBJ2-3, with 8 bases fitting TRBD1. The sample in question was peripheral blood, obtained on day 0 of AZD1222 vaccination. The sequence came from an adult in good health. CDR3 amino acids: CASSPREDRVSTDTQYF. In nucleotides, the CDR3 is TGTGCCAGCTCACCACGGGAGGACAGGGTTAGCACAGATACGCAGTATTTT. Complete variable domain (other parts from reference TRBV18 and TRBJ2-3): NAGVMQNPRHLVRRRGQEARLRCSPMKGHSHVYWYRQLPEEGLKFMVYLQKENIIDESGMPKERFSAEFPKEGPSILRIQQVVRGDSAAYFCASSPREDRVSTDTQYFGPGTRLTVL.